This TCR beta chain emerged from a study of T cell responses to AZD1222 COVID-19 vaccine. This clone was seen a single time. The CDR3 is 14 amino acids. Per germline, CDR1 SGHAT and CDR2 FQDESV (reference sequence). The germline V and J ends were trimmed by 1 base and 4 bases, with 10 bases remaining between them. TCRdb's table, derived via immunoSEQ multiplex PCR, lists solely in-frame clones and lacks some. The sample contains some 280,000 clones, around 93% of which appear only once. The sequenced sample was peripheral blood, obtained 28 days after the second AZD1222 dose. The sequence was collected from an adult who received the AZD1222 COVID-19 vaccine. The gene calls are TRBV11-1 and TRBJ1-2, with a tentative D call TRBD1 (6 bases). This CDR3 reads CASSLGTDFYGYTF. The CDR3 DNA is TGTGCCAGCAGCTTAGGGACAGACTTCTATGGCTACACCTTC.